Below are 4 T cell receptor beta chains sequenced from a single sample in a study of blood T cell repertoires in COVID-19. Generated by immunoSEQ multiplex PCR, the TCRdb table keeps only in-frame clones and is missing some. The table lists some 70,000 clones, around nine tenths of them singletons, with less than 3% in the top ten. The sample taken for sequencing was peripheral blood. Receptor source: a man between 65 and 85 years old with active or convalescent COVID-19.

The chain employs TRBV4-2 and TRBJ2-1; possibly TRBD1 for D (6 bases). CDR3 length: 15 residues. Germline values: CDR1 LGHNA, CDR2 YNFKEQ. Deletions cut 4 bases from V and 0 bases from J, with 10 bases between. Written as DNA, the CDR3 is TGTGCCAGCAGCCTCCAGGGGAGCTCCTACAATGAGCAGTTCTTC. Its protein product is CASSLQGSSYNEQFF.

In its sample, this clone was seen once. This chain links TRBV27 with TRBJ2-3, with D possibly being TRBD1 (6 bases). The CDR3 runs 13 residues. The ends were cut back, 4 bases at V and 7 bases at J, with 12 bases in the middle. Per the germline V gene, CDR1 is MNHEY and CDR2 is SMNVEV (reference sequence). The DNA for the CDR3 is TGTGCCAGCAGTTCCCTTGGACAGAATACGCAGTATTTT. This codes for CASSSLGQNTQYF.

The CDR3 nucleotides read TGTGCCAGCAGCCCCCCAAGAGGCTCCTACAATGAGCAGTTCTTC. It encodes CASSPPRGSYNEQFF. J is TRBJ2-1 and V is TRBV7-2; D is ambiguous. Trimming stripped 5 bases from V and 0 bases from J, with 11 bases between. Germline V lookup: CDR1 SGHTA, CDR2 FQGNSA. The CDR3 spans 15 residues.

The chain recombines TRBV2 with TRBJ2-1; 8 bases match TRBD1. The V gene's germline CDR1 is SNHLY and CDR2 FYNNEI. CDR3 length: 12 residues. With V trimmed by 10 bases and J by 4 bases, 3 bases remained unmatched. The CDR3 region has the DNA TGTGCCACCGGACAGGGATACAATGAGCAGTTCTTC. Its protein is CATGQGYNEQFF.